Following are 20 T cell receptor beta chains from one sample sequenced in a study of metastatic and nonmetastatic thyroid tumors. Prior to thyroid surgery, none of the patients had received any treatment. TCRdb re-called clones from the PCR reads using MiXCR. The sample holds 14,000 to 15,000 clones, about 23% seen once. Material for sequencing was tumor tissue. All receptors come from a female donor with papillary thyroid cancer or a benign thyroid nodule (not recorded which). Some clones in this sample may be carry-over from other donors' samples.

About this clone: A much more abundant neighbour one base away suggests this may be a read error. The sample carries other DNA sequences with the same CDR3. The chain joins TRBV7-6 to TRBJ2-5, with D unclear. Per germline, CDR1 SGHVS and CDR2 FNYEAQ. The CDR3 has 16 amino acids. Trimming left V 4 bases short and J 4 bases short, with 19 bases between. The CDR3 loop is CASSSSLTGVGETQYF. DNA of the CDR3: TGTGCCAGCAGCTCCTCGTTGACTGGAGTTGGAGAGACCCAGTACTTC.

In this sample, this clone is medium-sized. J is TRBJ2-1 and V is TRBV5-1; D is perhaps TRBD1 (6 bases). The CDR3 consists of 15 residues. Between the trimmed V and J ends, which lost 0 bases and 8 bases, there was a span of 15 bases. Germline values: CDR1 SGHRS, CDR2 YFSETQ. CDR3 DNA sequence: TGCGCCAGCAGCTTGGGCCACAGGGATTTGTATGAGCAGTTCTTC. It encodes CASSLGHRDLYEQFF.

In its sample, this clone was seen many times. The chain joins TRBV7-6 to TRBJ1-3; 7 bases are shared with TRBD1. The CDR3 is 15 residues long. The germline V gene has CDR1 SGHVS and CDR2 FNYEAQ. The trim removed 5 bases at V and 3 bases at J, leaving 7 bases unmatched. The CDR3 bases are TGTGCCAGCAGCGCCTTGTGGACAGGTGGAAACACCATATATTTT. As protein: CASSALWTGGNTIYF.

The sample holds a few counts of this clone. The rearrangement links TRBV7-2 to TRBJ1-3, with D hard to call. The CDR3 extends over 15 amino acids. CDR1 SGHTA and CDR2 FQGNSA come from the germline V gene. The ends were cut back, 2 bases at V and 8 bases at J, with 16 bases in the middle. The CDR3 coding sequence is TGTGCCAGCAGCTTAAGTGGACTTTCACCGGACACCATATATTTT. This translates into CASSLSGLSPDTIYF. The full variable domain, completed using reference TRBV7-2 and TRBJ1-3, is GAGVSQSPSNKVTEKGKDVELRCDPISGHTALYWYRQSLGQGLEFLIYFQGNSAPDKSGLPSDRFSAERTGGSVSTLTIQRTQQEDSAVYLCASSLSGLSPDTIYFGEGSWLTVV.

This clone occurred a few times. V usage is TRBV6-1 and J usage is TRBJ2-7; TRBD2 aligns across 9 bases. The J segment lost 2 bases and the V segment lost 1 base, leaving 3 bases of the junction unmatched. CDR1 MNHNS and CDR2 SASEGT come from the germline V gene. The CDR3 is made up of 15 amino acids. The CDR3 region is CASSEEVAGAYEQYF. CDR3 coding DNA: TGTGCCAGCAGTGAAGAGGTAGCGGGAGCCTACGAGCAGTACTTC.

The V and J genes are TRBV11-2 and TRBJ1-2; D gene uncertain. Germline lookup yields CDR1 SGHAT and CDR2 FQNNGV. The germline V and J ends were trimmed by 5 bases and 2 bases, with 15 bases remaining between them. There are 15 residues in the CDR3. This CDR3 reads CASSLGPSGNYGYTF. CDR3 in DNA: TGTGCCAGCAGCCTGGGCCCTAGCGGGAACTATGGCTACACCTTC. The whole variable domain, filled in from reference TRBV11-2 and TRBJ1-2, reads EAGVAQSPRYKIIEKRQSVAFWCNPISGHATLYWYQQILGQGPKLLIQFQNNGVVDDSQLPKDRFSAERLKGVDSTLKIQPAKLEDSAVYLCASSLGPSGNYGYTFGSGTRLTVV.

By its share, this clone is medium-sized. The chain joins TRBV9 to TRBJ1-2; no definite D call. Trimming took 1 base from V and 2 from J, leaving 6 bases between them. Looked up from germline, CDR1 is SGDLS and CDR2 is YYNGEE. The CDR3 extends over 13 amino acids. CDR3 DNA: TGTGCCAGCAGCGTACAGATGAACTATGGCTACACCTTC. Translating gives CASSVQMNYGYTF.

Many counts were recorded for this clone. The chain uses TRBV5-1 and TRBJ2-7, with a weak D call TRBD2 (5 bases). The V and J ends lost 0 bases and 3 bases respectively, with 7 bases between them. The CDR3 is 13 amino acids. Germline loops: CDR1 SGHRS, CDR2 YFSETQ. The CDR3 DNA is TGCGCCAGCAGCTTGGATACTAGCTACGAGCAGTACTTC. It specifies CASSLDTSYEQYF. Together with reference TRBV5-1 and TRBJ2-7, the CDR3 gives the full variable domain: KAGVTQTPRYLIKTRGQQVTLSCSPISGHRSVSWYQQTPGQGLQFLFEYFSETQRNKGNFPGRFSGRQFSNSRSEMNVSTLELGDSALYLCASSLDTSYEQYFGPGTRLTVT.

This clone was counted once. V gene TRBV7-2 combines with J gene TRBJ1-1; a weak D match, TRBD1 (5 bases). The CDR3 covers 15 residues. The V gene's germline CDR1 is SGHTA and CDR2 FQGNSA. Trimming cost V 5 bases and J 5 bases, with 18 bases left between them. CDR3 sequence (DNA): TGTGCCAGCAGCCAAGGTTTCGGGGGTTGGACTGAAGCTTTCTTT. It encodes CASSQGFGGWTEAFF.

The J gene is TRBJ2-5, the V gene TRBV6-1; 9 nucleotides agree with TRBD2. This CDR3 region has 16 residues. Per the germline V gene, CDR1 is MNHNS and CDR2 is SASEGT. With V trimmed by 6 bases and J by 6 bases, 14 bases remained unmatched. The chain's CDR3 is CASSQEIAAGGQTQYF. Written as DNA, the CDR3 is TGTGCCAGCAGCCAAGAAATAGCAGCGGGAGGCCAGACCCAGTACTTC.

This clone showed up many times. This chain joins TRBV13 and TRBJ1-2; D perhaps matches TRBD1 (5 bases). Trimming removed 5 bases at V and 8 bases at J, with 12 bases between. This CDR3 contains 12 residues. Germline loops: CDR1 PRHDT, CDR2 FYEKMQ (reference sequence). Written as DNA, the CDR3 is TGTGCCAGCAGCCTCCGACAGAGGGGCTACACCTTC. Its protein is CASSLRQRGYTF.

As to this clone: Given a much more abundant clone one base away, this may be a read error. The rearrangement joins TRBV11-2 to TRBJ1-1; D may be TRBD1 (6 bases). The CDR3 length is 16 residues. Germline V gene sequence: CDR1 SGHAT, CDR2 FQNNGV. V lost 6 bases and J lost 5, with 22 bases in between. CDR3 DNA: TGTGCCAGCAGAGCCCTGGACAGAGGTCGGGAGACTGAAGCTTTCTTT. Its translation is CASRALDRGRETEAFF.

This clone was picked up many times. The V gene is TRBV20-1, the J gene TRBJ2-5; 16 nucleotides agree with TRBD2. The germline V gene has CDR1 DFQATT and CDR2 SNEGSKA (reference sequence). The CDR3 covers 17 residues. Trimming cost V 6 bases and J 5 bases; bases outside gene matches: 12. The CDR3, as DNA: TGCAGTGCCAGCCCGGGACTAGCGGGAGGGCCCCGGGAGACCCAGTACTTC. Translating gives CSASPGLAGGPRETQYF.

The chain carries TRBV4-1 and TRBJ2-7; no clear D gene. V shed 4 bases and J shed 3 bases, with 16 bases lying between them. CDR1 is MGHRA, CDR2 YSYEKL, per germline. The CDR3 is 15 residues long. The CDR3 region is CASSRNPHGNYEQYF. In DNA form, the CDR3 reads TGCGCCAGCAGCCGAAACCCCCATGGGAACTACGAGCAGTACTTC.

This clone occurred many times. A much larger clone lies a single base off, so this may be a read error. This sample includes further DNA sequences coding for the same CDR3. In DNA form, the CDR3 reads TGCGCCAGCAGCCTCCCCGCCGGGACATATAGCAATCAGCCCCAGCATTTT. It is translated as CASSLPAGTYSNQPQHF. This chain uses TRBV28 with TRBJ1-5, with D possibly TRBD1 on 6 matching bases. The CDR3 length is 17 residues. From germline, CDR1 is MDHEN and CDR2 SYDVKM.

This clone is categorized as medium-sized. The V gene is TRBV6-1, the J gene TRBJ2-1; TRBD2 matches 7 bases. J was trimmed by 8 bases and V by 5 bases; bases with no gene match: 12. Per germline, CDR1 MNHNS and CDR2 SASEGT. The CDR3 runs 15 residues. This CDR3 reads CASSYHGTKVDEQFF. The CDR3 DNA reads TGTGCCAGCAGTTATCACGGGACTAAGGTGGATGAGCAGTTCTTC.

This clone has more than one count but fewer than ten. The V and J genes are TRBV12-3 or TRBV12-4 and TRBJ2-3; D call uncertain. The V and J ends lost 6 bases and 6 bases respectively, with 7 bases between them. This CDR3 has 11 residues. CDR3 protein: CASRTLDTQYF. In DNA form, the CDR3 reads TGTGCCAGCAGAACTCTCGATACGCAGTATTTT.

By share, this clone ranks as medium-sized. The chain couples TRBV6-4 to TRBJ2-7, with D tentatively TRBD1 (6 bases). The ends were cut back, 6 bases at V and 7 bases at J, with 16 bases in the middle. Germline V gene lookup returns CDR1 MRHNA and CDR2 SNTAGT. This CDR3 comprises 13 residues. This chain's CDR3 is CASSADRFQEQYF. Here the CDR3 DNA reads TGTGCCAGCAGCGCCGACAGGTTTCAAGAGCAGTACTTC.

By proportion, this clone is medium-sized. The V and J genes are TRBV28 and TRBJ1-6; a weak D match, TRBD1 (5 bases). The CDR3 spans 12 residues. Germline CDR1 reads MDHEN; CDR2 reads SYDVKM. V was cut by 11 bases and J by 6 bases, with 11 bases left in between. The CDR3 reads CAARRGNSPLHF. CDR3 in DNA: TGTGCCGCAAGGAGGGGTAATTCACCCCTCCACTTT. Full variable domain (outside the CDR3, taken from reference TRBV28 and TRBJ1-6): DVKVTQSSRYLVKRTGEKVFLECVQDMDHENMFWYRQDPGLGLRLIYFSYDVKMKEKGDIPEGYSVSREKKERFSLILESASTNQTSMYLCAARRGNSPLHFGNGTRLTVT.

CDR3 region: CASSLAPLLAGVGTYF. CDR3 in DNA: TGTGCCAGCAGCTTAGCCCCCCTACTAGCGGGAGTCGGTACGTACTTC. The rearrangement uses TRBV7-2 and TRBJ2-7; 11 nucleotides align to TRBD2. The CDR3 runs 16 residues. Losses at the gene ends were 0 bases for V and 12 bases for J; bases not matched to a gene: 13. Germline V lookup: CDR1 SGHTA, CDR2 FQGNSA. Together with reference TRBV7-2 and TRBJ2-7, the CDR3 gives the full variable domain: GAGVSQSPSNKVTEKGKDVELRCDPISGHTALYWYRQSLGQGLEFLIYFQGNSAPDKSGLPSDRFSAERTGGSVSTLTIQRTQQEDSAVYLCASSLAPLLAGVGTYFGPGTRLTVT.